The entry below describes one T cell receptor (beta chain). Antigen specificity is unknown. This sample is drawn from a study of beta chain features in type 1 diabetes. The study's findings and limits: A closer apparent resemblance between naive, central memory and Treg TCRB repertoires was seen in patients than in healthy donors. Possibly, sequencing cDNA over-represented cells that had high TCR expression levels. The study found moderately but significantly shorter TCRB CDR3s in all four CD4+ subsets of Type 1 diabetes patients.

The CDR3 is made up of 14 amino acids. Germline V lookup: CDR1 SGHRS, CDR2 YFSETQ. Losses at the gene ends were 3 bases for V and 4 bases for J; bases not matched to a gene: 4. By way of CD45RO/CCR7/CD25/CD127/CD95/CD27, the CD4+ regulatory, stem cell-like memory, central memory and naive cells were sorted. Reverse transcribing all isolated RNA meant expressed TCRB transcripts were sequenced. Produced via immunoSEQ multiplex PCR; TCRdb's table is partial and in-frame only. The table includes over 40,000 clones, roughly 70% detected once. This chain uses TRBV5-1 with TRBJ2-7; 10 bases fit TRBD1. The TCR originated in a woman between 18 and 29 years old with type 1 diabetes. The specimen sequenced was Tregs from blood. The CDR3 here is CASSYRTGGYEQYF. The CDR3 bases are TGCGCCAGCAGCTACCGGACAGGGGGGTACGAGCAGTACTTC. Combining the CDR3 with reference TRBV5-1 and TRBJ2-7 gives the whole variable domain KAGVTQTPRYLIKTRGQQVTLSCSPISGHRSVSWYQQTPGQGLQFLFEYFSETQRNKGNFPGRFSGRQFSNSRSEMNVSTLELGDSALYLCASSYRTGGYEQYFGPGTRLTVT.